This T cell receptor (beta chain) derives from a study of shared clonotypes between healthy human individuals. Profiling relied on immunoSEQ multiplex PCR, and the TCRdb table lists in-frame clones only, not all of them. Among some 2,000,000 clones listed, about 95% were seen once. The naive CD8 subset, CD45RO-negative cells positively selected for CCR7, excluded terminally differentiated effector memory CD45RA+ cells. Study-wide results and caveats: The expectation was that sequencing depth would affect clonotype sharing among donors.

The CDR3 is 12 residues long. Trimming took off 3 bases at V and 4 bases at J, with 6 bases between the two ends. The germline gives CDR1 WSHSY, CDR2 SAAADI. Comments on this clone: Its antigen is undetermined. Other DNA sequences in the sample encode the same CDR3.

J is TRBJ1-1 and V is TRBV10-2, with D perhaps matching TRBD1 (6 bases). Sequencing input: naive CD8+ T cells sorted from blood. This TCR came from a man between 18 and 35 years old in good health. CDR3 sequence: CASSDRGTEAFF. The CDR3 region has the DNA TGCGCCAGCAGTGACAGGGGCACTGAAGCTTTCTTT.